The 18 T cell receptor beta chains reported below all come from one sample, sequenced in a study of blood T cell repertoires in COVID-19 (TCRdb year 2020). The receptor library was made with the immunoSEQ multiplex PCR assay. TCRdb's version of the immuneACCESS table is confined to in-frame rearrangements and falls short of the full clone set. An unresolved V gene accounts for under half of the shortfall where checked; the remainder is of unknown origin. Counted in this sample were 400,000 or so clones; around 91% of them appeared once. The ten largest clones take up roughly 1.6% of the sample. The sequenced material came from peripheral blood. These receptors all stem from a woman in her forties with COVID-19, enrolled during active disease.

The chain recombines TRBV4-2 with TRBJ1-1, with D perhaps TRBD1 (6 bases). V was cut by 1 base and J by 8 bases, with 20 bases left in between. This CDR3 region has 16 residues. CDR1 and CDR2 from the germline V gene are LGHNA and YNFKEQ. The CDR3 sequence: CASSQVGSDRSMEAFF. CDR3 DNA sequence: TGTGCCAGCAGCCAAGTAGGATCCGACAGGTCGATGGAAGCTTTCTTT.

This clone appeared a single time. CDR3 residues: CASRGTGVGETQYF. CDR3 nucleotide sequence: TGTGCCAGCAGGGGGACGGGAGTGGGAGAGACCCAGTACTTC. The rearrangement joins TRBV7-6 to TRBJ2-5; maybe TRBD2 (6 bases). Germline CDR1 SGHVS, CDR2 FNYEAQ. V lost 6 bases, J lost 4 bases, and 15 bases lay in between. The CDR3 has 14 amino acids.

This clone was observed once. The chain employs TRBV11-3 and TRBJ2-1; 15 bases align to TRBD2. Germline CDR1 and CDR2: SGHNT and YENEEA. With V trimmed by 5 bases and J by 8 bases, 19 bases remained unmatched. This CDR3 is 20 amino acids long. The CDR3 protein is CASSIRAYGLAGGPSDEQFF. The CDR3, as DNA: TGTGCCAGCAGCATCAGGGCGTACGGACTAGCGGGAGGGCCTAGCGATGAGCAGTTCTTC.

With respect to this clone: An end of the junction differs from the germline gene, which may be a read error. The chain employs TRBV11-2 and TRBJ1-2; 8 bases match TRBD1. From germline, CDR1 is SGHAT and CDR2 FQNNGV. The CDR3 runs 12 residues. The CDR3 DNA reads as TGTGCCAGCAGCTTAGGTGGGGACAGGAGGAGTTTC. This codes for CASSLGGDRRSF.

The V call is TRBV4-3, the J call TRBJ1-6, with D possibly TRBD1 on 5 matching bases. V gave up 0 bases and J gave up 7 bases, with 22 bases separating them. The CDR3 contains 19 residues. CDR1 is LGHNA, CDR2 YSLEER, per germline. CDR3 DNA: TGCGCCAGCAGCCAAGATTGGGGCCCAAAGATTATCTCGAATTCACCCCTCCACTTT. Its protein product is CASSQDWGPKIISNSPLHF.

The V call is TRBV5-6, the J call TRBJ2-3; TRBD2 matches 8 bases. CDR3 size: 17 residues. The J segment lost 3 bases and the V segment lost 4 bases, leaving 13 bases of the junction unmatched. From germline, CDR1 is SGHDT and CDR2 YYEEEE. CDR3 sequence reads: CASSPHKERGKTDTQYF. CDR3 nucleotides: TGTGCCAGCAGCCCACACAAGGAGCGGGGGAAGACAGATACGCAGTATTTT.

CDR3 nucleotides: TGCGCCAGCAGCCAAGAGTCAGGGGTACAGCCCCAGCATTTT. It encodes CASSQESGVQPQHF. The V gene is TRBV4-1, the J gene TRBJ1-5, with D perhaps TRBD1 (6 bases). V was cut by 0 bases and J by 7 bases, with 10 bases left in between. CDR1 MGHRA and CDR2 YSYEKL come from the germline V gene. The CDR3 has 14 residues.

CDR3 sequence: CASSSRDRAKDTQYF. CDR3 bases: TGTGCCAGCAGCTCCCGAGACAGGGCGAAAGATACGCAGTATTTT. The chain recombines TRBV5-8 with TRBJ2-3; 7 bases match TRBD1. Trimming removed 3 bases from V and 5 bases from J; junction bases left unmatched: 9. The germline CDR1 and CDR2 sequences are SGHTS and YDEGEE. The CDR3 is 15 residues long.

The chain uses TRBV29-1 and TRBJ2-5; TRBD2 is a possible D gene (6 bases). Germline V lookup: CDR1 SQVTM, CDR2 ANQGSEA. V was clipped by 4 bases and J by 0 bases, with 12 bases between them. This CDR3 is 14 amino acids long. The CDR3 sequence is CSVVAGSNQETQYF. The CDR3 DNA follows: TGCAGCGTTGTGGCGGGGTCAAACCAAGAGACCCAGTACTTC.

This clone was observed a single time. The V gene is TRBV18, the J gene TRBJ2-7; TRBD1 matches 9 bases. Germline V gene data show CDR1 as KGHSH and CDR2 as LQKENI. The CDR3 is 15 amino acids. The V gene end was trimmed by 3 bases and the J gene end by 4 bases; junction bases not matched to a gene: 7. The CDR3, as DNA: TGTGCCAGCTCACCCGCCGGGACAGGGAGGTACGAGCAGTACTTC. It specifies CASSPAGTGRYEQYF.

The gene calls are TRBV7-3 and TRBJ2-7; D perhaps matches TRBD1 (5 bases). Germline V gene data show CDR1 as SGHTA and CDR2 as FQGTGA. CDR3 length: 12 residues. V was shortened by 6 bases and J by 7 bases, with 13 bases between the two germline ends. The CDR3 region is CASRGRAAEQYF. CDR3 DNA sequence: TGTGCCAGCAGGGGCAGGGCTGCGGAGCAGTACTTC.

The chain links TRBV11-2 to TRBJ1-1, with D uncertain. CDR3 length equals 12 residues. The V gene lost 2 bases and the J gene lost 2 bases, with 3 bases spanning the gap. From germline, CDR1 is SGHAT and CDR2 FQNNGV. The CDR3 coding sequence is TGTGCCAGCAGCTTATTAAACACTGAAGCTTTCTTT. It is translated as CASSLLNTEAFF. The variable domain in full, with the rest retrieved from reference TRBV11-2 and TRBJ1-1, is EAGVAQSPRYKIIEKRQSVAFWCNPISGHATLYWYQQILGQGPKLLIQFQNNGVVDDSQLPKDRFSAERLKGVDSTLKIQPAKLEDSAVYLCASSLLNTEAFFGQGTRLTVV.

The J gene is TRBJ2-7, the V gene TRBV9; D perhaps matches TRBD2 (6 bases). Trimming pared 0 bases from V and 2 bases from J, leaving 9 bases between. CDR3 size: 14 residues. CDR1 is SGDLS and CDR2 is YYNGEE in the germline V gene. CDR3 sequence reads: CASSVGGVTYEQYF. The CDR3 DNA is TGTGCCAGCAGCGTAGGCGGGGTCACCTACGAGCAGTACTTC.

This clone was counted between two and nine times. The chain couples TRBV5-1 to TRBJ1-4; TRBD1 is a possible D gene (5 bases). From germline, CDR1 is SGHRS and CDR2 YFSETQ. V was pared by 2 bases and J by 1 base, with 12 bases between. CDR3 length: 16 amino acids. The CDR3 protein is CASSLGVTGTNEKLFF. Here the CDR3 DNA reads TGCGCCAGCAGCTTAGGGGTTACGGGAACTAATGAAAAACTGTTTTTT.

The chain combines TRBV10-3 with TRBJ2-5, with 12 bases that match TRBD2. Unmatched junction bases numbered 1, after V lost 0 bases and J lost 2 bases. The CDR3 covers 16 residues. CDR1 is ENHRY, CDR2 SYGVKD, per germline. For the CDR3, the DNA is TGTGCCATCAGTGAGTCGACTAGCGGGGGACAAGAGACCCAGTACTTC. It encodes CAISESTSGGQETQYF.

The chain recombines TRBV28 with TRBJ1-5; no clear D. The CDR3 totals 12 residues. CDR1 and CDR2 from the germline V gene are MDHEN and SYDVKM. The germline V and J ends were trimmed by 7 bases and 7 bases, with 11 bases remaining between them. Here the CDR3 DNA reads TGTGCCAGCATCTCCGTGGGCCAGCCCCAGCATTTT. It encodes CASISVGQPQHF.

There are a few counts of this clone. The chain uses TRBV6-6 and TRBJ1-2, with a weak D call TRBD1 (5 bases). CDR1 and CDR2 (germline): MNHNY, SVGAGI (reference sequence). The CDR3 consists of 14 residues. V dropped 4 bases and J dropped 2 bases, with 11 bases sitting between them. DNA of the CDR3: TGTGCCAGCAGTTCACAGGTTGGAAACTATGGCTACACCTTC. Residues: CASSSQVGNYGYTF.

V is TRBV6-2 or TRBV6-3 and J is TRBJ2-7; 9 bases align to TRBD1. This CDR3 region has 13 residues. Germline CDR1 reads MNHEY; CDR2 reads SVGEGT. V trimming: 2 bases; J trimming: 7 bases; junction bases outside the gene matches: 3. CDR3 bases: TGTGCCAGCAGTTACGGGACAGGGAGAGAGCAGTACTTC. Amino acids: CASSYGTGREQYF.